These 12 T cell receptor beta chains share one sample of origin, sequenced in a study of neoadjuvant anti-PD-1 for oral cavity cancer. Time point described: after neoadjuvant nivolumab, at surgical resection. The method was immunoSEQ multiplex PCR; TCRdb's version includes in-frame clones alone and lacks a portion of them. The sample includes about 14,000 clones, around 74% of them seen just once. Sequences were derived from PBMCs, sampled after nivolumab (anti-PD-1) treatment. The receptors derive from a person aged 35-80 years with oral cavity squamous cell carcinoma.

The J gene is TRBJ2-1, the V gene TRBV2; 9 nucleotides align to TRBD2. The CDR3 is 14 amino acids. The V segment lost 4 bases and the J segment 3 bases; nucleotides outside the gene matches: 1. Per germline, CDR1 SNHLY and CDR2 FYNNEI. The CDR3: CASSGLAVYNEQFF. The CDR3 DNA is TGTGCCAGCAGTGGACTAGCGGTCTACAATGAGCAGTTCTTC. Variable domain in full (rest from reference TRBV2 and TRBJ2-1): EPEVTQTPSHQVTQMGQEVILRCVPISNHLYFYWYRQILGQKVEFLVSFYNNEISEKSEIFDDQFSVERPDGSNFTLKIRSTKLEDSAMYFCASSGLAVYNEQFFGPGTRLTVL.

Only a few counts were recorded for this clone. This chain connects TRBV30 to TRBJ1-5; D is undetermined. Trimming shortened V by 5 bases and J by 7 bases, and 12 bases separated the two germline ends. The CDR3 extends over 12 amino acids. Germline CDR1 is GTSNPN and CDR2 is SVGIG (reference sequence). The CDR3: CAWEISGQPQHF. CDR3 DNA sequence: TGTGCCTGGGAAATTAGTGGGCAGCCCCAGCATTTT.

The V call is TRBV2, the J call TRBJ2-3, with TRBD2 matching over 11 bases. The ends lost 7 bases at V and 3 bases at J; junction bases unmatched: 12. The CDR3 covers 17 residues. CDR1 and CDR2 from the germline V gene are SNHLY and FYNNEI. The CDR3 nucleotides are TGTGCCAGCAATCTTCTCCCCCTAGCGGGAGGAACAGATACGCAGTATTTT. Translating it yields CASNLLPLAGGTDTQYF.

CDR3 sequence (DNA): TGCAGCGTCAGTACGGCAGGGGTAGGAACTGAAGCTTTCTTT. Translation: CSVSTAGVGTEAFF. V gene TRBV29-1 combines with J gene TRBJ1-1, with D maybe TRBD1 (6 bases). Trimming cost V 6 bases and J 5 bases, with 19 bases left between them. The CDR3 has 14 residues. Germline CDR1 SQVTM, CDR2 ANQGSEA.

This clone was seen more than once but under ten times. The chain links TRBV6-5 to TRBJ1-1, with 8 nucleotides matching TRBD1. CDR3 length: 14 amino acids. Germline-derived CDR1 and CDR2 are MNHEY and SVGAGI. V dropped 5 bases and J dropped 1; count of bases not matched to a gene: 3. CDR3 DNA: TGTGCCAGCAGTCTCACAGGGGGGAACACTGAAGCTTTCTTT. Translating it yields CASSLTGGNTEAFF.

This sequence joins TRBV25-1 and TRBJ2-5; no reliable D call. V lost 6 bases to trimming and J lost 5 bases, with 7 bases between them. CDR1 is MGHDK and CDR2 is SYGVNS in the germline V gene. The CDR3 runs 11 residues. For the CDR3, the DNA is TGTGCCAGCAGGGTTGGGGAGACCCAGTACTTC. Protein: CASRVGETQYF.

The V and J genes are TRBV5-1 and TRBJ1-5; a weak D match, TRBD1 (6 bases). The CDR3 is 14 amino acids. V shed 2 bases and J shed 5 bases, with 11 bases lying between them. CDR1 is SGHRS, CDR2 YFSETQ, per germline. CDR3 DNA: TGCGCCAGCAGCTTTCTACCAGGGGATCAGCCCCAGCATTTT. It encodes CASSFLPGDQPQHF.

The rearrangement joins TRBV7-2 to TRBJ2-7, with D possibly matching TRBD2 (5 bases). The CDR3 length is 13 residues. V lost 10 bases to trimming and J lost 3 bases, with 16 bases between them. From germline, CDR1 is SGHTA and CDR2 FQGNSA. The CDR3 spells CATKGSGSYEQYF. CDR3 nucleotides: TGTGCCACCAAAGGGAGCGGAAGCTACGAGCAGTACTTC.

The gene calls are TRBV6-6 and TRBJ2-5, with TRBD1 as a possible D gene (5 bases). V lost 2 bases to trimming and J lost 5 bases, with 9 bases between them. The germline V gene has CDR1 MNHNY and CDR2 SVGAGI (reference sequence). This CDR3 region has 13 residues. CDR3: CASSYRGGETQYF. Written as DNA, the CDR3 is TGTGCCAGCAGTTACAGGGGTGGGGAGACCCAGTACTTC.

The rearrangement uses TRBV7-2 and TRBJ2-7, with D hard to call. The CDR3 sequence is 13 residues long. V dropped 5 bases and J dropped 2 bases, with 10 bases sitting between them. Germline CDR1 is SGHTA and CDR2 is FQGNSA. The CDR3 DNA is TGTGCCAGCAGCCCTAGGACGGCCTACGAGCAGTACTTC. Translating it yields CASSPRTAYEQYF. Complete variable domain (other parts from reference TRBV7-2 and TRBJ2-7): GAGVSQSPSNKVTEKGKDVELRCDPISGHTALYWYRQSLGQGLEFLIYFQGNSAPDKSGLPSDRFSAERTGGSVSTLTIQRTQQEDSAVYLCASSPRTAYEQYFGPGTRLTVT.

This clone appeared a few times. The CDR3 loop is CAISDGSRLEAFF. CDR3 nucleotides: TGTGCCATCAGTGACGGGTCCCGCTTGGAAGCTTTCTTT. This chain links TRBV10-3 with TRBJ1-1; D uncertain. The CDR3 extends over 13 amino acids. Trimming pared 3 bases from V and 8 bases from J, leaving 13 bases between. Germline values: CDR1 ENHRY, CDR2 SYGVKD.

The chain is built from TRBV4-2 and TRBJ2-1; no clear D gene. The germline V gene encodes CDR1 LGHNA and CDR2 YNFKEQ. The ends were cut back, 0 bases at V and 5 bases at J, with 14 bases in the middle. This CDR3 is 16 amino acids long. This chain's CDR3 is CASSQDSSTPNNEQFF. The CDR3 DNA is TGTGCCAGCAGCCAAGATTCATCGACTCCTAACAATGAGCAGTTCTTC.